This passage covers 31 T cell receptor beta chains from one sample sequenced in a study of T cell responses to AZD1222 COVID-19 vaccine. TCRdb's table, derived via immunoSEQ multiplex PCR, lists solely in-frame clones and lacks some. Of about 140,000 clones listed, approximately 92% are singletons. The source was peripheral blood, collected on day 0 of AZD1222 vaccination. The origin of the receptors is an adult in good health.

The gene calls are TRBV24-1 and TRBJ2-5, with D tentatively TRBD2 (5 bases). V gave up 1 base and J gave up 0 bases, with 8 bases separating them. Germline loops: CDR1 KGHDR, CDR2 SFDVKD. The CDR3 has 15 residues. The CDR3 region has the DNA TGTGCCACCAGTGATTTTGAGGGTAACCAAGAGACCCAGTACTTC. Amino acids: CATSDFEGNQETQYF.

The chain couples TRBV11-3 to TRBJ2-7; D may match TRBD1 or TRBD2 (6 bases each). Trimming stripped 5 bases from V and 1 base from J, with 9 bases between. CDR3 length: 13 amino acids. Germline values: CDR1 SGHNT, CDR2 YENEEA. The CDR3 DNA follows: TGTGCCAGCAGCCCGGGGGCATCCTACGAGCAGTACTTC. This codes for CASSPGASYEQYF.

The V call is TRBV27, the J call TRBJ1-2, with no clear D. Germline V gene sequence: CDR1 MNHEY, CDR2 SMNVEV (reference sequence). The length of the CDR3 is 11 residues. V lost 8 bases and J lost 4, with 8 bases in between. As DNA, the CDR3 is TGTGCCAGCCGATCTCTCTATGGCTACACCTTC. Residues: CASRSLYGYTF.

V gene TRBV5-6 combines with J gene TRBJ2-1; D not resolved. From germline, CDR1 is SGHDT and CDR2 YYEEEE. The CDR3 runs 15 residues. The V and J ends lost 1 base and 1 base respectively, with 9 bases between them. The CDR3 nucleotides read TGTGCCAGCAGCTTGCAGTCAACTTCCTACAATGAGCAGTTCTTC. It yields the protein CASSLQSTSYNEQFF.

The chain uses TRBV24-1 and TRBJ2-7; the D is unclear. The CDR3 sequence is 11 residues long. Germline CDR1 KGHDR, CDR2 SFDVKD. V shed 1 base and J shed 4 bases, with 1 base lying between them. The chain's CDR3 is CATSDLYEQYF. CDR3 DNA: TGTGCCACCAGTGATTTATACGAGCAGTACTTC.

The V call is TRBV4-1, the J call TRBJ1-5; no definite D call. The CDR3 runs 14 residues. The germline V gene has CDR1 MGHRA and CDR2 YSYEKL. V was trimmed by 2 bases and J by 6 bases, leaving 11 bases between them. The CDR3, as DNA: TGCGCCAGCAGCCAATCTACACCTACTCAGCCCCAGCATTTT. This encodes CASSQSTPTQPQHF.

The chain employs TRBV11-2 and TRBJ1-1; a possible D gene is TRBD1 (5 bases). Trimming pared 5 bases from V and 3 bases from J, leaving 13 bases between. The germline CDR1 and CDR2 sequences are SGHAT and FQNNGV. The CDR3 runs to 14 residues. DNA of the CDR3: TGTGCCAGCAGCAGTTCTCCAGGGTACACTGAAGCTTTCTTT. Translation: CASSSSPGYTEAFF.

The CDR3 protein is CATSGPGQGYSNQPQHF. CDR3 DNA: TGTGCCACCAGTGGACCGGGACAGGGATATAGCAATCAGCCCCAGCATTTT. The chain recombines TRBV24-1 with TRBJ1-5; TRBD1 agrees at 9 bases. This CDR3 is built from 17 residues. V lost 5 bases, J lost 0 bases, and 7 bases stayed unmatched. The V gene's germline CDR1 is KGHDR and CDR2 SFDVKD.

The chain carries TRBV27 and TRBJ2-7; 7 positions agree with TRBD1. The V gene's germline CDR1 is MNHEY and CDR2 SMNVEV (reference sequence). The junction had 16 bases not matched to a gene; V was cut back by 4 bases and J by 4 bases. This CDR3 has 17 amino acids. CDR3 amino acids: CASSSSPSGTAQYEQYF. The DNA for the CDR3 is TGTGCCAGCAGTTCGTCTCCTTCCGGGACAGCTCAATACGAGCAGTACTTC.

The genes are TRBV11-2 and TRBJ1-2, with a possible D match to TRBD1 (6 bases). Trimming removed 5 bases at V and 1 base at J, with 8 bases between. Germline CDR1 SGHAT, CDR2 FQNNGV. The CDR3 spans 13 residues. CDR3 DNA sequence: TGTGCCAGCAGCCCACAGGGTAACTATGGCTACACCTTC. Amino acids: CASSPQGNYGYTF. Combining the CDR3 with reference TRBV11-2 and TRBJ1-2 gives the whole variable domain EAGVAQSPRYKIIEKRQSVAFWCNPISGHATLYWYQQILGQGPKLLIQFQNNGVVDDSQLPKDRFSAERLKGVDSTLKIQPAKLEDSAVYLCASSPQGNYGYTFGSGTRLTVV.

The rearrangement joins TRBV28 to TRBJ2-3; 7 positions agree with TRBD1. V dropped 2 bases and J dropped 4; count of bases not matched to a gene: 6. Germline CDR1 reads MDHEN; CDR2 reads SYDVKM. The CDR3 loop spans 15 amino acids. Here the CDR3 DNA reads TGTGCCAGCAGTTTAGTCAGGGGGTTCGCAGATACGCAGTATTTT. It specifies CASSLVRGFADTQYF.

The chain joins TRBV11-2 to TRBJ2-5, with D unclear. Germline V CDR1 and CDR2: SGHAT, FQNNGV. Trimming left V 5 bases short and J 7 bases short, with 11 bases between. The CDR3 is 12 residues long. The CDR3 sequence is CASSDVPVTQYF. The CDR3 DNA reads as TGTGCCAGCAGCGACGTCCCGGTGACCCAGTACTTC.

V is TRBV7-9 and J is TRBJ2-2, with 8 bases lining up with TRBD1. The CDR3 consists of 16 residues. From germline, CDR1 is SEHNR and CDR2 FQNEAQ (reference sequence). Trimming cost V 5 bases and J 1 base; bases outside gene matches: 6. The chain's CDR3 is CASSVTGTGNTGELFF. The CDR3 bases are TGTGCCAGCAGCGTCACCGGGACAGGGAACACCGGGGAGCTGTTTTTT.

The chain has TRBV9 and TRBJ2-2; a weak D match, TRBD2 (6 bases). Germline loops: CDR1 SGDLS, CDR2 YYNGEE. V dropped 1 base and J dropped 1 base, with 14 bases sitting between them. This CDR3 region has 17 residues. CDR3 in amino acids: CASSVKGRDWNTGELFF. The CDR3 nucleotides read TGTGCCAGCAGCGTAAAAGGAAGGGACTGGAACACCGGGGAGCTGTTTTTT.

Points on this clone: The junction differs from germline at one of its ends, possibly a read error. The gene calls are TRBV7-9 and TRBJ2-2; 7 bases match TRBD1. Looked up from germline, CDR1 is SEHNR and CDR2 is FQNEAQ (reference sequence). This CDR3 contains 14 residues. DNA for the CDR3: TGTGCCAGCAGTTTAGGGACAGTAACCGGGGAGCTGTTTTTT. Residues: CASSLGTVTGELFF.

The rearrangement uses TRBV28 and TRBJ1-2; maybe TRBD1 (5 bases). CDR1 MDHEN and CDR2 SYDVKM come from the germline V gene. The length of the CDR3 is 14 residues. V dropped 2 bases and J dropped 7 bases, with 14 bases sitting between them. CDR3 nucleotides: TGTGCCAGCAGTTTAGAGGGACCAAGGGTTGGCTACACCTTC. Encoded protein: CASSLEGPRVGYTF.

The CDR3 bases are TGTGCCAGCAGATCCGGACAGGGTCCTCCAGCCTACGAGCAGTACTTC. Its protein is CASRSGQGPPAYEQYF. The chain is built from TRBV7-9 and TRBJ2-7, with TRBD1 matching over 8 bases. The V and J ends lost 6 bases and 2 bases, in that order; junction bases with no gene match: 12. The germline V gene has CDR1 SEHNR and CDR2 FQNEAQ (reference sequence). The CDR3 length is 16 residues.

The V call is TRBV24-1, the J call TRBJ2-7; no reliable D call. The CDR3 totals 14 residues. In germline, CDR1 is KGHDR, CDR2 SFDVKD. V lost 3 bases and J lost 6, with 14 bases in between. CDR3 DNA sequence: TGTGCCACCAGTGATGGGGTCATCCCGGTCGAGCAGTACTTC. Its translation: CATSDGVIPVEQYF.

This chain connects TRBV19 to TRBJ2-1; D could derive from TRBD1 or TRBD2 (5 bases each). V was pared by 3 bases and J by 7 bases, with 13 bases between. This CDR3 contains 14 residues. Germline assignment: CDR1 LNHDA and CDR2 SQIVND (reference sequence). The CDR3 bases are TGTGCCAGTAGTATTTGGGGGAGATCGAATGAGCAGTTCTTC. This codes for CASSIWGRSNEQFF. The full variable domain, its missing parts supplied by reference TRBV19 and TRBJ2-1, is DGGITQSPKYLFRKEGQNVTLSCEQNLNHDAMYWYRQDPGQGLRLIYYSQIVNDFQKGDIAEGYSVSREKKESFPLTVTSAQKNPTAFYLCASSIWGRSNEQFFGPGTRLTVL.

This chain links TRBV27 with TRBJ2-3; 8 bases align to TRBD1. The CDR3 has 14 residues. The V gene end was trimmed by 6 bases and the J gene end by 6 bases; junction bases not matched to a gene: 8. Germline V gives CDR1 MNHEY, CDR2 SMNVEV (reference sequence). The CDR3 loop reads CASSRRQGRDTQYF. The CDR3 bases are TGTGCCAGCAGCCGAAGACAGGGGCGGGATACGCAGTATTTT.

Worth noting for this clone: Different DNA sequences within this sample yield the same CDR3. The chain has TRBV28 and TRBJ2-7; TRBD2 matches 9 bases. The ends lost 8 bases at V and 4 bases at J; junction bases unmatched: 6. The CDR3 length is 13 residues. CDR1 and CDR2 from the germline V gene are MDHEN and SYDVKM. The CDR3 nucleotides read TGTGCCAGCCTTAGCGGGAGTAGTTACGAGCAGTACTTC. Protein sequence: CASLSGSSYEQYF.

This clone was observed once. The chain is built from TRBV27 and TRBJ2-7; a weak D match, TRBD1 (6 bases). CDR3 length: 15 residues. V lost 5 bases and J lost 4, with 18 bases in between. The germline CDR1 and CDR2 sequences are MNHEY and SMNVEV (reference sequence). CDR3 amino acids: CASSITGRSGYEQYF. CDR3 in DNA: TGTGCCAGCAGTATAACAGGGAGAAGTGGTTACGAGCAGTACTTC.

This sequence joins TRBV3-1 (or the pseudogene TRBV3-2) and TRBJ2-5, with D hard to call. V lost 5 bases to trimming and J lost 2 bases, with 9 bases between them. Germline CDR1 reads LGHDT; CDR2 reads YNNKEL (reference sequence). This CDR3 region has 13 residues. CDR3 residues: CASSDWKQETQYF. The CDR3 DNA is TGTGCCAGCAGCGACTGGAAGCAAGAGACCCAGTACTTC.

The chain uses TRBV7-9 and TRBJ1-2, with a possible D match to TRBD1 (6 bases). The V gene's germline CDR1 is SEHNR and CDR2 FQNEAQ (reference sequence). CDR3 length: 15 residues. Trimming pared 5 bases from V and 0 bases from J, leaving 13 bases between. CDR3 amino acids: CASSLIQGSNYGYTF. For the CDR3, the DNA is TGTGCCAGCAGCCTTATACAGGGATCTAACTATGGCTACACCTTC.

This chain uses TRBV7-6 with TRBJ2-3, with no clear D. The CDR3 extends over 18 amino acids. From germline, CDR1 is SGHVS and CDR2 FNYEAQ. V dropped 5 bases and J dropped 1 base, with 22 bases sitting between them. The CDR3: CASSPEIPGMQGTDTQYF. The DNA of the CDR3 is TGTGCCAGCAGCCCAGAAATTCCTGGTATGCAGGGCACAGATACGCAGTATTTT.

The chain recombines TRBV6-6 with TRBJ1-3; no firm D call. Germline loops: CDR1 MNHNY, CDR2 SVGAGI (reference sequence). The ends were cut back, 5 bases at V and 3 bases at J, with 14 bases in the middle. The CDR3 covers 15 residues. The CDR3 region is CASSPRELFGNTIYF. The DNA of the CDR3 is TGTGCCAGCAGTCCGCGGGAGCTCTTTGGAAACACCATATATTTT.

The chain couples TRBV28 to TRBJ1-2; D unclear. This CDR3 comprises 13 residues. Germline V gene lookup returns CDR1 MDHEN and CDR2 SYDVKM. V dropped 5 bases and J dropped 4 bases, with 11 bases sitting between them. CDR3 sequence (DNA): TGTGCCAGCAGTGGAAAAGTGGGCTATGGCTACACCTTC. Translation gives CASSGKVGYGYTF.

The J gene is TRBJ2-7, the V gene TRBV7-6; D possibly matches TRBD1 or TRBD2 (5 bases each). Germline CDR1 and CDR2: SGHVS and FNYEAQ. V lost 1 base to trimming and J lost 4 bases, with 14 bases between them. CDR3 size: 15 residues. The CDR3 reads CASSLVRGLGYEQYF. In DNA form, the CDR3 reads TGTGCCAGCAGCTTAGTACGGGGCCTAGGTTACGAGCAGTACTTC.

The chain joins TRBV2 to TRBJ2-7, with D perhaps matching TRBD2 (6 bases). The CDR3 totals 13 residues. Trimming cost V 10 bases and J 1 base, with 14 bases left between them. CDR1 is SNHLY, CDR2 FYNNEI, per germline. CDR3 amino acids: CATGDLNSYEQYF. CDR3 nucleotides: TGTGCCACGGGGGACCTAAATTCCTACGAGCAGTACTTC. The whole variable domain, filled in from reference TRBV2 and TRBJ2-7, reads EPEVTQTPSHQVTQMGQEVILRCVPISNHLYFYWYRQILGQKVEFLVSFYNNEISEKSEIFDDQFSVERPDGSNFTLKIRSTKLEDSAMYFCATGDLNSYEQYFGPGTRLTVT.

This clone has only a few counts. The gene calls are TRBV28 and TRBJ2-1; D is uncertain. This CDR3 comprises 11 residues. CDR1 and CDR2 (germline): MDHEN, SYDVKM. V shed 8 bases and J shed 9 bases, with 11 bases lying between them. CDR3 DNA: TGTGCCAGCGGTACCCCCCTTGAGCAGTTCTTC. The encoded protein is CASGTPLEQFF.

The chain couples TRBV5-1 to TRBJ2-1; TRBD2 matches 9 bases. This CDR3 has 18 residues. Trimming removed 5 bases from V and 0 bases from J; junction bases left unmatched: 12. CDR1 is SGHRS and CDR2 is YFSETQ in the germline V gene. CDR3 in DNA: TGCGCCAGCAGTTCACCCCCCTTACTAGCGGGCTCCTACAATGAGCAGTTCTTC. It translates to CASSSPPLLAGSYNEQFF.